The 14 T cell receptor beta chains in this list originate from one sample, sequenced in a study of graft-versus-host responses after intestinal transplantation. TCRdb keeps only in-frame clones here, not all; method: immunoSEQ multiplex PCR. This sample has about 17,000 clones; 30% to 40% occur once, and the top ten carry roughly 3.6%. Responders that carried the CFSE label, approximately 200,000 of them, were plated with approximately 200,000 irradiated, violet-dye-labeled stimulator cells. This specimen consisted of alloreactive CD8+ T cells from a mixed lymphocyte reaction culture, obtained before intestinal transplant. Specified subset: CFSE-low proliferating T cells sorted from roughly six-day pre-transplant mixed lymphocyte reaction (GvH or HvG direction). The source of these receptors is a human patient who received an intestinal transplant.

This sequence joins TRBV6-9 and TRBJ2-1; 11 nucleotides match TRBD2. The CDR3 has 16 amino acids. The V and J ends lost 4 bases and 4 bases, in that order; junction bases with no gene match: 6. The V gene's germline CDR1 is MNHGY and CDR2 SVAAGI. CDR3 DNA: TGTGCCAGCAGTTTCGTGACTAGCGGGATGTACAATGAGCAGTTCTTC. It is translated as CASSFVTSGMYNEQFF.

This clone is medium-sized. The chain couples TRBV19 to TRBJ2-1; 8 bases agree with TRBD2. The germline CDR1 and CDR2 sequences are LNHDA and SQIVND (reference sequence). The V segment lost 9 bases and the J segment 3 bases; nucleotides outside the gene matches: 10. The CDR3 is 15 residues long. In DNA form, the CDR3 reads TGTGCCAGCAGGATGGGACTAGAGGGCTACAATGAGCAGTTCTTC. Translated: CASRMGLEGYNEQFF.

This clone appeared a few times. The V gene is TRBV9, the J gene TRBJ2-1, with no clear D. CDR3 length: 13 amino acids. Germline assignment: CDR1 SGDLS and CDR2 YYNGEE. The V end lost 0 bases, the J end lost 9 bases, and 10 bases lay between the germline ends. CDR3 in DNA: TGTGCCAGCAGCGTAGTCTCAAATGGTGAGCAGTTCTTC. It specifies CASSVVSNGEQFF.

V is TRBV7-6 and J is TRBJ2-7, with D perhaps matching TRBD2 (6 bases). The CDR3 has 16 amino acids. V shed 4 bases and J shed 4 bases, with 20 bases lying between them. CDR1 is SGHVS and CDR2 is FNYEAQ in the germline V gene. The CDR3 DNA reads TGTGCCAGCAGCTCTAGCGAGAAGCGGCCTTTTTACGAGCAGTACTTC. As protein: CASSSSEKRPFYEQYF. The variable domain in full, with the rest retrieved from reference TRBV7-6 and TRBJ2-7, is GAGVSQSPRYKVTKRGQDVALRCDPISGHVSLYWYRQALGQGPEFLTYFNYEAQQDKSGLPNDRFSAERPEGSISTLTIQRTEQRDSAMYRCASSSSEKRPFYEQYFGPGTRLTVT.

This clone was seen a few times. J is TRBJ1-1 and V is TRBV29-1; no reliable D call. Germline V gene sequence: CDR1 SQVTM, CDR2 ANQGSEA. V dropped 4 bases and J dropped 0 bases, with 12 bases sitting between them. This CDR3 has 14 amino acids. CDR3 loop: CSVVAAIMNTEAFF. The CDR3 coding sequence is TGCAGCGTTGTCGCGGCTATCATGAACACTGAAGCTTTCTTT.

V usage is TRBV5-4 and J usage is TRBJ2-5; TRBD1 matches 7 bases. V lost 7 bases and J lost 1; bases outside the gene matches: 7. The V gene's germline CDR1 is SGHNT and CDR2 YYREEE (reference sequence). This CDR3 has 14 residues. The CDR3, as DNA: TGTGCCAGCTCGTACACAGGGGCCCAAGAGACCCAGTACTTC. This translates into CASSYTGAQETQYF.

V is TRBV4-2 and J is TRBJ2-3, with a possible D match to TRBD2 (5 bases). The CDR3 runs to 15 residues. Germline-derived CDR1 and CDR2 are LGHNA and YNFKEQ. The ends were cut back, 3 bases at V and 4 bases at J, with 14 bases in the middle. CDR3 protein: CASSHSDEGADTQYF. CDR3 DNA sequence: TGTGCCAGCAGCCACTCGGATGAGGGTGCAGATACGCAGTATTTT.

The chain joins TRBV18 to TRBJ2-6; D is uncertain. V shed 6 bases and J shed 1 base, with 13 bases lying between them. Germline V CDR1 and CDR2: KGHSH, LQKENI. This CDR3 has 16 amino acids. The CDR3 DNA reads as TGTGCCAGCTCTAAGAGGCGTAGGTCTGGGGCCAACGTCCTGACTTTC. Translated: CASSKRRRSGANVLTF.

The chain employs TRBV27 and TRBJ2-7; no reliable D call. Per germline, CDR1 MNHEY and CDR2 SMNVEV (reference sequence). CDR3 length equals 11 residues. Trimming left V 5 bases short and J 9 bases short, with 11 bases between. In DNA, the CDR3 is TGTGCCAGCAGTCAAGGACGGATGCAGTACTTC. As protein: CASSQGRMQYF.

The CDR3 DNA sequence: TGTGCCAGCAGTGACCCGCCGGGACTAGGGTCGTGGAACACTGAAGCTTTCTTT. It specifies CASSDPPGLGSWNTEAFF. The rearrangement links TRBV6-4 to TRBJ1-1; D may be TRBD1 (5 bases). The CDR3 consists of 18 residues. The V end lost 2 bases, the J end lost 1 base, and 20 bases lay between the germline ends. CDR1 MRHNA and CDR2 SNTAGT come from the germline V gene.

This clone was counted a few times. This chain joins TRBV5-1 and TRBJ1-1, with a possible D match to TRBD1 (5 bases). This CDR3 is 13 amino acids long. The V gene lost 4 bases and the J gene lost 2 bases, with 9 bases spanning the gap. Germline lookup yields CDR1 SGHRS and CDR2 YFSETQ. The CDR3, as DNA: TGCGCCAGCAGCGATGGGACTAACACTGAAGCTTTCTTT. Protein product: CASSDGTNTEAFF.

The chain is built from TRBV5-4 and TRBJ1-2, with D tentatively TRBD1 (5 bases). Germline V gene data show CDR1 as SGHNT and CDR2 as YYREEE (reference sequence). The V gene lost 4 bases and the J gene lost 2 bases, with 12 bases spanning the gap. This CDR3 has 14 amino acids. CDR3 sequence (DNA): TGTGCCAGCAGCCACGGGGACGGCAACTATGGCTACACCTTC. This translates into CASSHGDGNYGYTF. Based on the CDR3 plus reference TRBV5-4 and TRBJ1-2, the full variable domain is ETGVTQSPTHLIKTRGQQVTLRCSSQSGHNTVSWYQQALGQGPQFIFQYYREEENGRGNFPPRFSGLQFPNYSSELNVNALELDDSALYLCASSHGDGNYGYTFGSGTRLTVV.

Worth noting for this clone: One junction end does not reproduce the germline sequence, and a read error may be involved. This chain joins TRBV30 and TRBJ2-7; D remains unclear. Germline CDR1 GTSNPN, CDR2 SVGIG (reference sequence). The CDR3 spans 16 residues. CDR3 sequence (DNA): TGCGCCTCCCCCCGCGTTTCATGGCACGTATCCTACGAGCAGCACTTC. Protein sequence: CASPRVSWHVSYEQHF.

This clone was seen a handful of times. The chain has TRBV6-5 and TRBJ1-5; D uncertain. CDR1 is MNHEY, CDR2 SVGAGI, per germline. Trimming cost V 6 bases and J 2 bases, with 14 bases left between them. The CDR3 is made up of 15 amino acids. The CDR3, as DNA: TGTGCCAGCAGCCCTTATTCTATTGGCAATCAGCCCCAGCATTTT. It specifies CASSPYSIGNQPQHF.